A single sample is the source of the 5 T cell receptor beta chains below, sequenced in a study of T cell responses to AZD1222 COVID-19 vaccine. Sequenced by immunoSEQ multiplex PCR; TCRdb stores in-frame clones only, minus some. The sample has about 120,000 clones, approximately 90% seen once. This sample comprised peripheral blood, obtained on day 0 of AZD1222 vaccination. The receptors were sampled from an adult in good health.

The chain employs TRBV19 and TRBJ1-3; no firm D call. V lost 3 bases, J lost 0 bases, and 12 bases lay in between. Germline V CDR1 and CDR2: LNHDA, SQIVND (reference sequence). The CDR3 is made up of 16 amino acids. The CDR3 DNA sequence: TGTGCCAGTAGTATTCGCCACCTGAGCTCTGGAAACACCATATATTTT. Translation gives CASSIRHLSSGNTIYF.

This chain joins TRBV5-1 and TRBJ2-7; D is uncertain. The CDR3 has 12 residues. Trimming left V 1 base short and J 6 bases short, with 8 bases between. CDR1 is SGHRS and CDR2 is YFSETQ in the germline V gene. This chain's CDR3 is CASSLKGVEQYF. The CDR3 nucleotides are TGCGCCAGCAGCTTGAAAGGAGTCGAGCAGTACTTC.

The chain carries TRBV12-3 or TRBV12-4 and TRBJ1-2; D not certain. With 6 bases removed from V and 8 bases from J, the gap between germline ends came to 16 bases. This CDR3 comprises 13 residues. CDR3 sequence reads: CASSTRPGRGYTF. The CDR3 bases are TGTGCCAGCAGCACCCGGCCCGGTAGAGGCTACACCTTC.

V and J are TRBV3-1 (or the pseudogene TRBV3-2) and TRBJ2-3; 8 bases are shared with TRBD2. The length of the CDR3 is 18 residues. Trimming at V came to 0 bases and at J to 2 bases, leaving 10 bases not matched to a gene. The germline CDR1 and CDR2 sequences are LGHDT and YNNKEL (reference sequence). The CDR3 DNA reads as TGTGCCAGCAGCCAAGAAGGCCGGGAGGGCCGTGTCACAGATACGCAGTATTTT. Protein sequence: CASSQEGREGRVTDTQYF.

A few counts support this clone. The J gene is TRBJ2-1, the V gene TRBV7-2; a weak D match, TRBD1 (5 bases). The CDR3 covers 14 residues. V shed 5 bases and J shed 6 bases, with 14 bases lying between them. Germline V CDR1 and CDR2: SGHTA, FQGNSA. The DNA of the CDR3 is TGTGCCAGCAGCCACTCGCCCAGGGCCAATGAGCAGTTCTTC. Protein: CASSHSPRANEQFF.